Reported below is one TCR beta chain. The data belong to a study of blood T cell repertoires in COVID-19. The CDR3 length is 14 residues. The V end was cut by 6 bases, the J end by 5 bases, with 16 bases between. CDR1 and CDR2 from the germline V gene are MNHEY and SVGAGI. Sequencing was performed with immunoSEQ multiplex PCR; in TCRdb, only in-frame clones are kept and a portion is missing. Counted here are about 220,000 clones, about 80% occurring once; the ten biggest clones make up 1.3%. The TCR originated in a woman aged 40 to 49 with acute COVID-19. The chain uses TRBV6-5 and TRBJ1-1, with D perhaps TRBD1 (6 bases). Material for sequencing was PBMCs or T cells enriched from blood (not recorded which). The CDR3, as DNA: TGTGCCAGCAGCCCCCGGGCAGGGGTTACTGAAGCTTTCTTT. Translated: CASSPRAGVTEAFF.